These T cell receptor beta chains were read from a single sample in a study of blood T cell repertoires in COVID-19. Clones were sequenced by immunoSEQ multiplex PCR, and TCRdb holds only the in-frame ones, with some missing. The repertoire holds about 190,000 clones, with 80% as singletons. Material: peripheral blood. The receptors shown here come from a man in his sixties with acute or convalescent COVID-19. Each CDR3 is given with its conserved first and last residue.

V	J	CDR3
TRBV6-6	TRBJ1-2	CASSYSAVDNGYTF
TRBV5-1	TRBJ2-3	CASTRAGGLYSTDTQYF
TRBV6-5	TRBJ1-1	CASSHSAGGYEAFF
TRBV4-1	TRBJ2-2	CASSPPGTFTGELFF
TRBV7-9	TRBJ1-2	CASSQQGTGYGYTF
TRBV10-3	TRBJ1-5	CAISESGRANSNQPQHF
TRBV7-9	TRBJ1-2	CASSLDGGTGYGYTF
TRBV30	TRBJ1-2	CAWGATQTGLYVGGYTF
TRBV9	TRBJ2-2	CASSVDRGNTGELFF
TRBV9	TRBJ1-2	CASSEGGADYGYTF
TRBV18	TRBJ1-6	CASSPGQGGLNSPLHF